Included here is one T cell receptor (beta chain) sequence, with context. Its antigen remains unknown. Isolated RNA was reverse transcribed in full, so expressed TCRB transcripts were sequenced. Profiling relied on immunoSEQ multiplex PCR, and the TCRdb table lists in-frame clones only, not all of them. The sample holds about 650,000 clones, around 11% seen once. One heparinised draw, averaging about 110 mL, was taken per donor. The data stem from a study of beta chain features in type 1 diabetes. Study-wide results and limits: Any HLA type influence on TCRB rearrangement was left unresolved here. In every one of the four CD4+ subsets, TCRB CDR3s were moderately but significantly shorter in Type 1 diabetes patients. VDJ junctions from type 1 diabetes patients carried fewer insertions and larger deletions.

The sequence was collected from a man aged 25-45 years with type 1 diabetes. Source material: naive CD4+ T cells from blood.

The CDR3 sequence: CASSREGQVQSYEQYF. The DNA for the CDR3 is TGCGCCAGCAGCCGGGAAGGACAGGTTCAATCCTACGAGCAGTACTTC. J is TRBJ2-7 and V is TRBV5-1; 7 bases match TRBD1. The V segment lost 4 bases and the J segment 1 base; nucleotides outside the gene matches: 11. This CDR3 is built from 16 residues. CDR1 and CDR2 from the germline V gene are SGHRS and YFSETQ.